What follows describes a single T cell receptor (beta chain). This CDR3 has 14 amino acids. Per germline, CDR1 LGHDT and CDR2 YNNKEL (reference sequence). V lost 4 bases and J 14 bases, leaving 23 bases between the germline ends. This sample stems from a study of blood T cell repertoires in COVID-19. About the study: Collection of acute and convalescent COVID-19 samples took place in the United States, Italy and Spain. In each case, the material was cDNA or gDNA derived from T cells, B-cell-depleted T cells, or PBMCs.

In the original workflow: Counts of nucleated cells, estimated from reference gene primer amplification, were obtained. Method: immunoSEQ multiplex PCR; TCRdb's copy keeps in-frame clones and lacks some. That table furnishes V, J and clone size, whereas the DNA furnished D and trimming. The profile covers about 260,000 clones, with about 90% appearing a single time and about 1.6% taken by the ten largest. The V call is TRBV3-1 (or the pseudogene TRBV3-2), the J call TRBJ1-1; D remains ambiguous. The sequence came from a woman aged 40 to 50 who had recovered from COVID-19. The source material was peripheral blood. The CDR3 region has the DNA TGTGCCAGCAGCCGAGCGGACCGTCGGGGAGACCGCTTCTTT. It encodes CASSRADRRGDRFF.